Shown below are 18 T cell receptor beta chains from a single sample sequenced in a study of blood T cell repertoires in COVID-19. Here immunoSEQ multiplex PCR was the method, and the copy in TCRdb shows in-frame clones only, minus some. The sample consists of 150,000 to 200,000 clones, over 75% of them appearing once. The sample taken for sequencing was PBMCs or T cells enriched from blood (not recorded which). These receptors came from a woman between 18 and 30 years old who had recovered from COVID-19.

The chain has TRBV3-1 (or the pseudogene TRBV3-2) and TRBJ1-1, with 10 bases aligning to TRBD1. This CDR3 has 12 amino acids. Per the germline V gene, CDR1 is LGHDT and CDR2 is YNNKEL (reference sequence). The J segment lost 5 bases and the V segment lost 8 bases, leaving 2 bases of the junction unmatched. The CDR3 loop reads CASVDRGTEAFF. In nucleotides, the CDR3 is TGTGCCAGCGTGGACAGGGGGACTGAAGCTTTCTTT.

The rearrangement joins TRBV7-9 to TRBJ1-3, with 7 bases aligning to TRBD1. Germline assignment: CDR1 SEHNR and CDR2 FQNEAQ (reference sequence). V was pared by 3 bases and J by 0 bases, with 5 bases of the junction left unmatched. The CDR3 sequence is 16 residues long. The CDR3 DNA follows: TGTGCCAGCAGCTTCGGACAGGTTCACTCTGGAAACACCATATATTTT. It encodes CASSFGQVHSGNTIYF.

The rearrangement uses TRBV5-1 and TRBJ1-5; 12 bases align to TRBD1. Germline assignment: CDR1 SGHRS and CDR2 YFSETQ. This CDR3 is built from 16 residues. With 3 bases clipped from V and 5 bases from J, the junction kept 6 bases outside the gene matches. The CDR3: CASSSGTGGWDQPQHF. The CDR3 nucleotides are TGCGCCAGCAGCTCTGGGACAGGGGGCTGGGATCAGCCCCAGCATTTT.

This sequence joins TRBV7-8 and TRBJ2-3; a possible D gene is TRBD2 (6 bases). CDR3 size: 19 residues. With 1 base removed from V and 0 bases from J, the gap between germline ends came to 20 bases. In germline, CDR1 is SGHVS, CDR2 FQNEAQ. CDR3 amino acids: CASSLDPPSSVASTDTQYF. DNA for the CDR3: TGTGCCAGCAGCTTAGACCCCCCCTCTAGCGTCGCTAGCACAGATACGCAGTATTTT.

This rearrangement joins TRBV4-3 to TRBJ2-6; unclear D gene. Germline V gene lookup returns CDR1 LGHNA and CDR2 YSLEER. This CDR3 region has 17 residues. Trimming stripped 0 bases from V and 0 bases from J, with 9 bases between. This CDR3 reads CASSQDQVTSGANVLTF. The CDR3 DNA sequence: TGCGCCAGCAGCCAAGATCAGGTTACCTCTGGGGCCAACGTCCTGACTTTC.

The genes are TRBV7-2 and TRBJ2-7; D remains unclear. The CDR3 is made up of 14 amino acids. The V end lost 1 base, the J end lost 1 base, and 8 bases lay between the germline ends. Germline CDR1 reads SGHTA; CDR2 reads FQGNSA. CDR3 sequence reads: CASSLGLLSYEQYF. For the CDR3, the DNA is TGTGCCAGCAGCTTAGGGCTCCTTTCCTACGAGCAGTACTTC.

This clone appeared a single time. This chain connects TRBV15 to TRBJ1-5, with a weak D call TRBD1 (5 bases). In germline, CDR1 is LNHNV, CDR2 YYDKDF (reference sequence). The V end lost 10 bases, the J end lost 6 bases, and 19 bases lay between the germline ends. This CDR3 is built from 14 residues. CDR3 sequence: CASSRGLEGQPQHF. In DNA form, the CDR3 reads TGTGCCAGCTCGCGGGGGTTAGAGGGTCAGCCCCAGCATTTT.

This rearrangement joins TRBV12-3 or TRBV12-4 to TRBJ1-2; D not certain. The CDR3 spans 12 residues. Trimming left V 2 bases short and J 8 bases short, with 9 bases between. The CDR3 spells CASSLIAGGYTF. The CDR3 coding sequence is TGTGCCAGCAGTTTAATAGCCGGGGGCTACACCTTC.

CDR3 amino acids: CSVARRRESGYEQYF. The CDR3 nucleotides read TGCAGCGTTGCCCGTAGGAGGGAATCAGGGTACGAGCAGTACTTC. The rearrangement uses TRBV29-1 and TRBJ2-7, with D tentatively TRBD2 (6 bases). The germline CDR1 and CDR2 sequences are SQVTM and ANQGSEA. The CDR3 runs to 15 residues. Deletions cut 4 bases from V and 4 bases from J, with 20 bases between.

The chain combines TRBV19 with TRBJ2-7, with 8 bases identical to TRBD2. V was clipped by 5 bases and J by 3 bases; unmatched bases: 3. In germline, CDR1 is LNHDA, CDR2 SQIVND (reference sequence). The CDR3 runs 13 residues. CDR3 sequence (DNA): TGTGCCAGTAGTGGTCGGGAGGGCTACGAGCAGTACTTC. Encoded protein: CASSGREGYEQYF.

V and J are TRBV3-1 (or the pseudogene TRBV3-2) and TRBJ1-2, with TRBD1 as a possible D gene (5 bases). The ends were cut back, 4 bases at V and 1 base at J, with 10 bases in the middle. The CDR3 is 14 amino acids. Germline V gene data show CDR1 as LGHDT and CDR2 as YNNKEL (reference sequence). CDR3 region: CASSPGGGNYGYTF. The CDR3 region has the DNA TGTGCCAGCAGCCCCGGGGGGGGTAACTATGGCTACACCTTC.

This clone was seen only a few times. The V call is TRBV28, the J call TRBJ2-7, with no clear D. The CDR3 runs 12 residues. Germline CDR1 reads MDHEN; CDR2 reads SYDVKM. The V end lost 5 bases, the J end lost 8 bases, and 13 bases lay between the germline ends. The CDR3 DNA reads as TGTGCCAGCAGTCCCCCGCGAGGCAAGCAGTACTTC. This sequence encodes CASSPPRGKQYF.

The rearrangement uses TRBV18 and TRBJ1-6, with D possibly being TRBD1 (5 bases). This CDR3 spans 16 amino acids. In germline, CDR1 is KGHSH, CDR2 LQKENI. The V gene lost 4 bases and the J gene lost 1 base, with 11 bases spanning the gap. The DNA of the CDR3 is TGTGCCAGCTCACGATCACAGGAATCCTATAATTCACCCCTCCACTTT. Its protein is CASSRSQESYNSPLHF.

This chain connects TRBV30 to TRBJ2-1; TRBD2 agrees at 14 bases. This CDR3 region has 21 residues. Looked up from germline, CDR1 is GTSNPN and CDR2 is SVGIG (reference sequence). V was clipped by 1 base and J by 2 bases; unmatched bases: 16. The CDR3 bases are TGTGCCTGGAGTGCCCTCTATACCGGGACTAGCGGGAGAGGGGCCTACAATGAGCAGTTCTTC. Its translation is CAWSALYTGTSGRGAYNEQFF.

The CDR3 here is CSVEDKRGYEQYF. CDR3 nucleotide sequence: TGCAGCGTTGAAGATAAGCGGGGTTACGAGCAGTACTTC. This chain connects TRBV29-1 to TRBJ2-7; 7 bases match TRBD2. Germline trimming cut 0 bases from V and 4 bases from J; bases unmatched to any gene: 3. The CDR3 extends over 13 amino acids. Germline CDR1 SQVTM, CDR2 ANQGSEA.

The J gene is TRBJ1-5, the V gene TRBV28; 8 bases fit TRBD1. J was trimmed by 7 bases and V by 5 bases; bases with no gene match: 22. The CDR3 is 19 residues long. Germline loops: CDR1 MDHEN, CDR2 SYDVKM. The CDR3 DNA reads as TGTGCCAGCAGTCCTAAAACCGGGACAGGATACCCCTTTGGACAGCCCCAGCATTTT. It translates to CASSPKTGTGYPFGQPQHF.

This clone is a singleton in its sample. This chain joins TRBV4-2 and TRBJ1-2, with 7 nucleotides matching TRBD1. The junction had 14 bases not matched to a gene; V was cut back by 2 bases and J by 8 bases. CDR3 length equals 16 residues. CDR1 is LGHNA and CDR2 is YNFKEQ in the germline V gene. The CDR3 nucleotides are TGTGCCAGCAGCCAATCATTCGAAGAGGGGGCTTTGGGCTACACCTTC. Translating gives CASSQSFEEGALGYTF.

The chain recombines TRBV6-5 with TRBJ1-2, with 12 bases fitting TRBD1. The germline gives CDR1 MNHEY, CDR2 SVGAGI. J was trimmed by 2 bases and V by 4 bases; bases with no gene match: 5. This CDR3 is built from 16 residues. The CDR3: CASSWGTGGENYGYTF. The CDR3 DNA is TGTGCCAGCAGTTGGGGGACAGGGGGCGAAAACTATGGCTACACCTTC.